These T cell receptor beta chains were read from a single sample in a study of blood T cell repertoires in COVID-19. Here immunoSEQ multiplex PCR was the method, and the copy in TCRdb shows in-frame clones only, minus some. The repertoire holds about 380,000 clones, with about 90% as singletons. The sequenced material came from PBMCs or T cells enriched from blood (not recorded which). These receptor sequences come from a young man who had recovered from COVID-19. The CDR3 runs from the conserved cysteine through the conserved F or W. Each record gives: V gene, D gene, J gene, clone size, CDR3 DNA, CDR3 protein. D genes are given only for firm matches. The listing skips clone size in some rows; elsewhere it reads once, few, many or a size class.

>TRBV5-1|NA|TRBJ2-3|NA
TGCGCCAGCAGCACGAGACTCTCGGGGGATACGCAGTATTTT
CASSTRLSGDTQYF
>TRBV13|NA|TRBJ1-5|NA
TGTGCCAGCAGCTTAACGTACGGAACAGGGATTGGCAATCAGCCCCAGCATTTT
CASSLTYGTGIGNQPQHF
>TRBV7-9|NA|TRBJ2-2|NA
TGTGCCAGCAGCTTAGGTGGAGGGTTGACCGGGGAGCTGTTTTTT
CASSLGGGLTGELFF
>TRBV2|TRBD2|TRBJ2-7|NA
TGTGCCAGCAGTGAAGATGGGCGGGGGGACTACGAGCAGTACTTC
CASSEDGRGDYEQYF
>TRBV19|NA|TRBJ1-2|NA
TGTGCCAGTAGTATTGTGGGGGCGGACTATGGCTACACCTTC
CASSIVGADYGYTF
>TRBV2|NA|TRBJ1-6|NA
TGTGCCAGCAGTGAAGGCTCCAGGGCAAGTAATTCACCCCTCCACTTT
CASSEGSRASNSPLHF
>TRBV7-9|TRBD1|TRBJ2-2|NA
TGTGCCAGCAGCTCACCTCGAGGGGGCTCGAACACCGGGGAGCTGTTTTTT
CASSSPRGGSNTGELFF
>TRBV5-8|NA|TRBJ1-1|NA
TGTGCCAGCAGCTTGTACACAAACACTGAAGCTTTCTTT
CASSLYTNTEAFF
>TRBV21-1|NA|TRBJ2-2|NA
TGTGCCAGCAGCCAGGGCGGACAGGCGAGAACCGGGGAGCTGTTTTTT
CASSQGGQARTGELFF
>TRBV7-2|TRBD1|TRBJ1-4|NA
TGTGCCAGCAGCTTCGACAGGGGGGGGAAACTGTTTTTT
CASSFDRGGKLFF
>TRBV5-1|TRBD2|TRBJ2-2|NA
TGCGCCAGCAGCGGAGGGACTAGCGGGAGCCCGGGCACCGGGGAGCTGTTTTTT
CASSGGTSGSPGTGELFF
>TRBV4-2|TRBD1|TRBJ1-1|NA
TGTGCCAGCAGCCAAACGGGACAGGGGGCTGAGAGCACTGAAGCTTTCTTT
CASSQTGQGAESTEAFF
>TRBV9|NA|TRBJ2-1|NA
TGTGCCAGCAGCGCAACAGGGATTAGCTCCTACAATGAGCAGTTCTTC
CASSATGISSYNEQFF
>TRBV10-3|NA|TRBJ1-5|NA
TGTGCCACCGCCACGTTGGACGCAGGGCAGCCCCAGCATTTT
CATATLDAGQPQHF
>TRBV19|NA|TRBJ1-6|NA
TGTGCCAGTAGTATAGATGCCAGGGGATACGGCTCCTATAATTCACCCCTCCACTTT
CASSIDARGYGSYNSPLHF
>TRBV7-9|NA|TRBJ1-1|NA
TGTGCCAGCAGCGCAACCGCGGGGTCTGAAGCTTTCTTT
CASSATAGSEAFF
>TRBV7-9|TRBD1|TRBJ1-2|NA
TGTGCCAGCAGCTTGGAAGACAGGGGGATAAGTGGAGACTACACCTTC
CASSLEDRGISGDYTF
>TRBV2|TRBD1|TRBJ2-2|once
TGTGCCAGCAGGGGACAGGGCTCCGGGGAGCTGTTTTTT
CASRGQGSGELFF
>TRBV7-2|NA|TRBJ2-1|NA
TGTGCCAGCAGCTACGGGTATCTGAATGAGCAGTTCTTC
CASSYGYLNEQFF
>TRBV4-2|NA|TRBJ1-2|few
TGTGCCAGCAGCCAAGAGAGGGAATTGGGCTATGGCTACACCTTC
CASSQERELGYGYTF
>TRBV7-2|TRBD1|TRBJ1-1|NA
TGTGCCAGCAGCTTAGTCGGACAGGGAAACACTGAAGCTTTCTTT
CASSLVGQGNTEAFF
>TRBV5-1|TRBD2|TRBJ2-3|NA
TGCGCCAGCAGCCACAGCGGGGGGATAGGAGATACGCAGTATTTT
CASSHSGGIGDTQYF
>TRBV10-3|NA|TRBJ2-5|NA
TGTGCCATCAGTGACGGAAACAGCCGCTACTTC
CAISDGNSRYF
>TRBV19|NA|TRBJ1-5|NA
TGTGCCGGAGGTCAGCCCCAGCATTTT
CAGGQPQHF
>TRBV7-9|TRBD1|TRBJ1-2|few
TGTGCCAGCAGCCAGGACAGGCTCTATGGCTACACCTTC
CASSQDRLYGYTF
>TRBV5-5|TRBD2|TRBJ2-5|NA
TGTGCCAGCAGCTTTGCAGCGGGGGCCGTCAGAGAGACCCAGTACTTC
CASSFAAGAVRETQYF
>TRBV11-3|NA|TRBJ1-1|NA
TGTGCCAGCAGCCCCGCGGGTAACACTGAAGCTTTCTTT
CASSPAGNTEAFF
>TRBV27|NA|TRBJ1-6|NA
TGTGCCATCGGGATGCTGGCCTCACCCCTCCACTTT
CAIGMLASPLHF
>TRBV19|TRBD2|TRBJ2-3|NA
TGTGCCAGTAGTCTAAACCCCAGGGAGGGTACGCAGTATTTT
CASSLNPREGTQYF
>TRBV30|NA|TRBJ1-1|once
TGTGCCTGGAGTCCAAATGGGCCTGAAGCTTTCTTT
CAWSPNGPEAFF
>TRBV4-1|TRBD2|TRBJ2-1|NA
TGCGCCAGCAGCCAATTTACTAGCGCTTTGGGGAATGAGCAGTTCTTC
CASSQFTSALGNEQFF
>TRBV7-2|NA|TRBJ1-2|NA
TGTGCCAGCAGCTTAGGCGGTCAGGGAGGCTATGGCTACACCTTC
CASSLGGQGGYGYTF
>TRBV19|NA|TRBJ1-5|NA
TGTGCCAGTAGTCGGGATAGGGCCAATCAGCCCCAGCATTTT
CASSRDRANQPQHF
>TRBV6-5|NA|TRBJ2-7|NA
TGTGCCAGCAGTTACTCGGCGGATTCCTACGAGCAGTACTTC
CASSYSADSYEQYF